This T cell receptor (beta chain) stems from a study of regulatory T cells in long-lasting Graves disease (dated by TCRdb to the early 2020s). Notes on the research overall: Patients with newly diagnosed Graves' disease had been on antithyroid drugs for under 3 months. This study used TCR sequencing and RNA sequencing of peripheral blood to compare persistent Graves' disease patients against newly diagnosed Graves' disease patients. The study took place in China and was registered as a clinical trial. TCR sequencing covered around 13 persistent and about 20 newly diagnosed Graves' disease patients, 33 samples in total.

The receptor library was made with multiplex PCR. Data came from an Illumina HiSeq 4000. iRepertoire HTBI primers and Arm-PCR amplification of CDR3 regions were used to construct TCR beta libraries. Gel purification was performed on PCR products prior to sequencing. The original methods were these. Across samples, approximately 68 TRBV and approximately 15 TRBJ segments were identified and used for gene usage analysis of CDR3 amino acid clonotypes. COPE and FqMerger were used to merge filtered high-quality paired reads into contigs. BLAST was used to align contigs to IMGT TRBV, TRBD and TRBJ reference genes, and CDR3 was defined according to IMGT. Highly expanded clones were defined as clonotypes with a frequency above 0.1%. Repertoire diversity was measured by Shannon entropy, and V-J evenness by the Gini coefficient. A clonotype was considered public if more than one individual shared it. The public reads were run again by TCRdb, first through fastp at Q25 and then through MiXCR, and only productive beta chains were kept. Here each entry gathers all rows of one CDR3 protein and keeps the most common genes and DNA. TCRdb's processing, not the authors' own work, is the source of the V and J calls. The sample table shows about 470,000 distinct CDR3 sequences, and 15% to 20% are seen once. Over 9% of the sample is taken by the ten largest.

In the case of this clonotype: It has no known antigen specificity. Base qualities are not recorded, but no much larger clone differs from it by a single base.

Study-wide conclusions, independent of this receptor: Because the primary lesion, thyroid tissue, could not be accessed, the study looked at peripheral blood alone. Only the TCR beta chain was sequenced and analyzed. Preferential use of TRBV28, TRBJ1-2 and TRBJ2-5 was observed in persistent disease, whereas TRBV20-1 and TRBJ2-1 were favored in newly diagnosed disease. Patients with persistent disease shared more public clonotypes (approximately 2,500) than newly diagnosed patients did (around 1,000). Compared with newly diagnosed patients, patients with persistent Graves' disease had lower TCR Shannon entropy and fewer highly expanded clones, which suggests clonal expansion. As a limitation, the authors acknowledged that the small sample size may reduce accuracy.

Sample time point, as interpreted from the label and publication: newly diagnosed GD, antithyroid drugs for less than 3 months. For both TCR sequencing and RNA sequencing, RNA was extracted from PBMCs using TRIzol. The diagnosis of Graves' disease was made according to American Thyroid Association guidelines. Patients for the study were recruited at an endocrinology department in Xi'an, China. Each patient gave around 9.2 milliliters of peripheral blood, collected in an EDTA anticoagulant tube. PBMCs were isolated by Ficoll Paque Plus density gradient separation without further T cell sorting. An Agilent 2100 Bioanalyzer and agarose gel were used to check RNA quality, while a NanoDrop 2000 measured RNA concentration. For CDR1 and CDR2, the germline V gene lists MNHNS and SASEGT. Trimming leaves V shorter by 6 bases and J shorter by 1 base, with the junction holding 9 bases beyond the gene matches. From cysteine to phenylalanine, the CDR3 is 15 amino acids long. Here the CDR3 DNA is all that survives: 45 bases in frame from base 1.

The same data also went into a second study, on T cells in Graves' hyperthyroidism and ophthalmopathy. The second study, in turn, reports: Stable Graves' hyperthyroidism was defined as no progression to ophthalmopathy during 18 months of follow-up. Hyperthyroidism patients were newly diagnosed, with disease duration under 2 months, and aged 18 to 65 years. Any patient with an uncontrolled infection, another autoimmune disease, pregnancy or lactation was excluded. Clinical symptoms, serum thyroxine and TRAb, thyroid ultrasound, and orbital computed tomography formed the basis for the diagnoses. The first round of RT-PCR for the TCR CDR3 was performed with the HTBI primer set and the Qiagen OneStep RT-PCR kit. Most expanded thyroid clonotypes (frequency above 0.001) were also detected in blood, suggesting blood repertoires may reflect thyroid immune responses. A 13 V-J signature model separated ophthalmopathy from stable hyperthyroidism, with around 90% sensitivity and about 81% specificity in cross-validation and 80%/75% in testing. During validation, the model predicted progression to ophthalmopathy a median of approximately 6 months ahead of onset, with more than 60% sensitivity and 72% to 85% specificity. To identify distinguishing TCR V-J signatures, a discovery cohort of about a hundred patients was used, comprising 43 with Graves' ophthalmopathy and about 59 with stable Graves' hyperthyroidism. An independent validation cohort of fewer than 20 hyperthyroidism patients and 15 or so patients who later progressed to ophthalmopathy tested prospective prediction of ophthalmopathy. The 100 discovery patients were divided at random into training and test sets in a 7:3 ratio. The study also compared thyroid tissue and blood T-cell repertoires from five or six Graves' hyperthyroidism patients. Once sampling was done, hyperthyroidism patients were given methimazole at a starting dose of 30 mg daily, whereas ophthalmopathy patients were given high-dose intravenous methylprednisolone. Libraries were constructed in a second round of multiplex PCR, after which size selection and purification were carried out. Sequencing of the libraries was done on an Illumina HiSeq2000 using paired-end 100 bp reads. SOAPnuke was used to process the raw data, removing reads that contained adapters or uncalled bases, had a mean Phred below 15, or lacked an exact match to the constant primer or identifier. COPE v1.2.5 was used to merge high-quality paired reads, and clonotypes were defined as unique nucleotide sequences. MiTCR v1.1 was used to align clonotypes to the IMGT TRBV, TRBD and TRBJ reference segments. The analysis included only V-J combinations with a frequency above 0.0001, which together covered around 99% of the repertoires. A TCS score was defined as the ratio between F50 (clonal expansion) and ExV (chaos), using BLOSUM62-based TCRdist between CDR3 peptides within each V-J. Welch's t-statistics and random forest reduced fewer than 600 V-J features to under 15, which were used in a naive Bayes classifier (R e1071). No statistical method was used to fix the sample size in advance, and group allocation was not hidden from the investigators. TCR Vbeta CDR3 sequencing of some 140 peripheral blood samples (over 40 ophthalmopathy, under 80 hyperthyroidism and roughly 17 progressor patients) is reported in the paper.

Recombination linked TRBV6-1 to TRBJ2-7, with 7 bases matching TRBD2. Sequenced here: peripheral blood mononuclear cells (PBMCs), sampled at new diagnosis, from a patient treated with antithyroid drugs. The sequence was obtained from a man aged 40-49 years with Graves disease. Donor details come from another sample of the same person, matched by shared clones. For the CDR3, the sequence is CASRFQGGGSYEQYF. The DNA sequence is as follows: TGTGCCAGCAGATTCCAGGGCGGGGGTTCCTACGAGCAGTACTTC.